Included here is one T cell receptor (beta chain) sequence, with context. Template switching introduced a universal primer site, and the cDNA bore unique molecular identifiers. In TCRdb, the 5' RACE reads were re-called with MiXCR into one record per CDR3 protein. Of under 300,000 distinct CDR3 sequences listed, approximately 11% were seen once; the top ten hold 3.5% to 5%. The CDR3 length is 14 residues. V lost 3 bases and J lost 1, with 10 bases in between. The germline gives CDR1 SEHNR, CDR2 FQNEAQ (reference sequence). The entry originates in a study of identical twins. These data were also filed under a second study, of yellow fever vaccine responses in identical twins.

The V call is TRBV7-9, the J call TRBJ2-7; D may be TRBD1 or TRBD2 (5 bases each). Sequenced: memory (CD45RO+) T cells sorted from blood. This TCR was recovered from a woman aged 18-29 years in good health. In DNA, the CDR3 is TGTGCCAGCAGCTTTTGGGACCGGTCCTACGAGCAGTACTTC. Encoded protein: CASSFWDRSYEQYF. The full variable domain, its missing parts supplied by reference TRBV7-9 and TRBJ2-7, is DTGVSQNPRHKITKRGQNVTFRCDPISEHNRLYWYRQTLGQGPEFLTYFQNEAQLEKSRLLSDRFSAERPKGSFSTLEIQRTEQGDSAMYLCASSFWDRSYEQYFGPGTRLTVT.